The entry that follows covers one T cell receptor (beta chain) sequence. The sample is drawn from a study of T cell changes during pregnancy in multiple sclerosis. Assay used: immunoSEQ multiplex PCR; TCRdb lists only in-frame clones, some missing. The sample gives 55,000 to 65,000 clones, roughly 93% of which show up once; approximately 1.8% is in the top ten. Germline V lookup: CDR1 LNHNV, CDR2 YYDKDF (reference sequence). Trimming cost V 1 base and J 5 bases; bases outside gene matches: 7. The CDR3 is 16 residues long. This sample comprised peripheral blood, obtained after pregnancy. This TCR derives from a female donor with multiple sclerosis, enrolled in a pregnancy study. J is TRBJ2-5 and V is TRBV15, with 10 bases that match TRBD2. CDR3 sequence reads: CATSRGPGLAIETQYF. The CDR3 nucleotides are TGTGCCACCAGCAGAGGACCGGGACTAGCGATTGAGACCCAGTACTTC.